Each of the 8 T cell receptor beta chains below was sequenced from the same sample in a study of primary melanoma T cells and metastatic recurrence. Measured with immunoSEQ multiplex PCR; TCRdb has only the in-frame clones, and not every one. This sample has a few thousand clones; approximately 82% occur once, and the top ten carry over 20%. Input material: melanoma tumor tissue. The receptors originated from a human donor with melanoma.

The chain joins TRBV28 to TRBJ2-3; 8 nucleotides match TRBD1. Germline V gene sequence: CDR1 MDHEN, CDR2 SYDVKM. The ends lost 4 bases at V and 4 bases at J; junction bases unmatched: 7. CDR3 length equals 15 residues. CDR3 nucleotide sequence: TGTGCCAGCAGTTCCGGGACAGGAGTCTCAGATACGCAGTATTTT. Its translation: CASSSGTGVSDTQYF.

Regarding this clone: An end of the junction does not agree with germline; a read error may underlie this. The chain recombines TRBV25-1 with TRBJ1-2, with a weak D call TRBD1 (5 bases). The CDR3 has 12 residues. The V gene's germline CDR1 is MGHDK and CDR2 SYGVNS. CDR3 residues: CASSEFWRGYTF. CDR3 sequence (DNA): TGTGCCAGCAGTGAATTTTGGAGGGGCTACACCTTT.

This clone has a single count. J is TRBJ2-3 and V is TRBV30; TRBD2 matches 8 bases. This CDR3 region has 19 residues. The germline V gene has CDR1 GTSNPN and CDR2 SVGIG (reference sequence). The V and J ends lost 2 bases and 0 bases, in that order; junction bases with no gene match: 16. The CDR3 loop is CAWSRLAGRDERSTDTQYF. The CDR3 DNA reads TGTGCCTGGAGTAGGCTAGCGGGCCGTGACGAACGTAGCACAGATACGCAGTATTTT. Complete variable domain (other parts from reference TRBV30 and TRBJ2-3): SQTIHQWPATLVQPVGSPLSLECTVEGTSNPNLYWYRQAAGRGLQLLFYSVGIGQISSEVPQNLSASRPQDRQFILSSKKLLLSDSGFYLCAWSRLAGRDERSTDTQYFGPGTRLTVL.

This rearrangement joins TRBV5-1 to TRBJ2-7; TRBD2 matches 8 bases. The V segment lost 4 bases and the J segment 2 bases; nucleotides outside the gene matches: 8. CDR1 and CDR2 from the germline V gene are SGHRS and YFSETQ. CDR3 length: 15 amino acids. The CDR3 loop is CASSRVAGNPYEQYF. CDR3 sequence (DNA): TGCGCCAGCAGCCGCGTAGCGGGGAACCCCTACGAGCAGTACTTC. The entire variable domain, with the rest obtained from reference TRBV5-1 and TRBJ2-7, is as follows: KAGVTQTPRYLIKTRGQQVTLSCSPISGHRSVSWYQQTPGQGLQFLFEYFSETQRNKGNFPGRFSGRQFSNSRSEMNVSTLELGDSALYLCASSRVAGNPYEQYFGPGTRLTVT.

This chain uses TRBV5-1 with TRBJ2-5, with D perhaps TRBD1 or TRBD2 (5 bases each). This CDR3 spans 16 amino acids. V shed 4 bases and J shed 5 bases, with 21 bases lying between them. Germline CDR1 reads SGHRS; CDR2 reads YFSETQ. CDR3 sequence reads: CASSLGVIGEGETQYF. The DNA of the CDR3 is TGCGCCAGCAGCCTTGGGGTGATTGGTGAGGGGGAGACCCAGTACTTC.

The chain links TRBV6-8 to TRBJ2-7; 13 bases agree with TRBD2. The CDR3 loop spans 16 amino acids. CDR1 is MNHGY, CDR2 SAAAGT, per germline. Germline trimming cut 4 bases from V and 3 bases from J; bases unmatched to any gene: 6. The CDR3: CASSSFWTSGSYEQYF. In nucleotides, the CDR3 is TGTGCCAGCAGTTCCTTCTGGACTAGCGGGAGCTACGAGCAGTACTTC.

The chain combines TRBV28 with TRBJ2-3; D remains ambiguous. Germline CDR1 reads MDHEN; CDR2 reads SYDVKM. Between the trimmed V and J ends, which lost 6 bases and 1 base, there was a span of 11 bases. The CDR3 runs to 14 residues. The chain's CDR3 is CASRIYWGTDTQYF. The CDR3 DNA is TGTGCCAGCAGAATTTATTGGGGCACAGATACGCAGTATTTT.

This clone was picked up one time. V usage is TRBV11-3 and J usage is TRBJ2-1; 11 nucleotides line up with TRBD2. V lost 5 bases to trimming and J lost 4 bases; unmatched junction nucleotides: 4. CDR1 is SGHNT and CDR2 is YENEEA in the germline V gene. CDR3 length equals 15 residues. Here the CDR3 reads CASSRGLAGYNEQFF. The CDR3 region has the DNA TGTGCCAGCAGCCGCGGACTAGCGGGTTACAATGAGCAGTTCTTC.